This T cell receptor beta chain appears in the sequencing data of a study of spatial heterogeneity in lung cancer (dated by TCRdb to between 2018 and 2021). Regarding the study in general: More beta-chain than alpha-chain transcripts were consistently detected, likely reflecting higher beta-chain transcript abundance. The study quantitatively compared TCR alpha and beta repertoires across multiple tumor regions, matched nontumor lung and blood in non-small cell lung cancer. In the raw uncorrected reads, each unique combination of TCR and UMI appeared more than ten times on average. Both alpha and beta chains were TCR-sequenced in samples taken at surgery, namely 220 tumor regions, approximately 63 matched nontumor lung samples and 50 to 60 PBMC samples. Nonsynonymous mutation counts, determined by whole-exome sequencing of tumor tissue, were related to TCR repertoire features.

From cysteine to phenylalanine, the CDR3 is 13 amino acids long. Solely the CDR3 DNA is kept, with 39 bases framed from the first base. V has 0 bases trimmed and J has 2 bases trimmed; junction bases matching no gene number 1. CDR1 and CDR2 were assigned from the germline V gene (reference sequence) as DFQATT and SNEGSKA. What the study reported, not specific to this receptor: Ubiquitous expanded tumor TCRs showed up in blood more often at tumor resection than at routine follow-up. Additional single-cell paired TCR alpha and beta sequencing was considered necessary to confirm, at a functional level, the hypothesis that regional TCRs recognize regional mutations.

To prepare the library, 5' RACE was applied. Reads for this sample came from a NextSeq 500. In the TCR library protocol, a unique molecular identifier was attached to each TCR cDNA molecule so that PCR and sequencing errors could be corrected. The study's own analysis went as follows. Decombinator tools were used for TCR identification, UMI-based error correction and CDR3 extraction. TCRs above a frequency of 2 per 1,000, corresponding to the top 1% of the tumor frequency distribution, were defined as expanded. Rényi diversity was computed with the R vegan package after subsampling each repertoire 100 times to 5,000 TCRs. CDR3 similarity networks were built from amino acid triplet string-kernel similarity, with CDR3s being connected when pairwise similarity was above 0.82. TCRdb applied fastp at Q25 and MiXCR to the public reads, then kept only in-frame beta chains. Rows are unified per CDR3 protein, each entry keeping the most common DNA and genes. The V and J calls reflect TCRdb's pipeline rather than the authors' work. Present in this sample are more than 10,000 distinct CDR3 sequences, 14% of which were seen just once. Approximately 40% of the sample is in the top ten clones.

A few counts support this clonotype. This clone's antigen is unknown. Base-call qualities are not available, and no considerably larger clone is one nucleotide away. The time point label, read with the paper, signifies: sample taken at primary tumor resection. For TCR sequencing, whole RNA was extracted from tumor and nontumor lung tissue, or from cryopreserved PBMC samples, and no cell sorting was done. Donors were 72 patients with early-stage, untreated non-small cell lung cancer from the lung TRACERx cohort. A patient was chosen for TCR sequencing only when enough RNA was available from at least two tumor regions.

The receptor's source is a male donor with early-stage non-small cell lung cancer. Here the sequenced sample was PBMCs, taken at surgery. This chain is built from TRBV20-1 and TRBJ2-7; 7 bases in between match TRBD1. The sequence in DNA is TGCAGTGCTAGAGAACAGGGGACCTACGAGCAGTACTTC. Translated, this is CSAREQGTYEQYF.